The rows below give T cell receptor beta chains drawn from one sample of a study of cytomegalovirus exposure and HLA in healthy donors. Only in-frame clones appear in the TCRdb table, and some are missing; sequencing was by immunoSEQ multiplex PCR. This sample has about 160,000 clones, with 87% found just once. Sequences were obtained from PBMCs. Receptor source: a woman aged 25 to 39 in good health and CMV-seronegative. Both conserved end residues are part of each CDR3. D genes are given only for firm matches. Not every row has a clone size; where given, it reads once, few, many or a size class.

V gene,clone size,D gene,J gene,CDR3 DNA,CDR3 protein
TRBV5-1,.,TRBD1,TRBJ2-5,TGCGCCAGCAGCTCGTGGACAGGGACGGAGACCCAGTACTTC,CASSSWTGTETQYF
TRBV19,.,TRBD1,TRBJ1-1,TGTGCCAGTAGGCGAGGGGGCGTGGTGAATGAAGCTTTCTTT,CASRRGGVVNEAFF
TRBV29-1,.,.,TRBJ2-3,TGCAGCGCTGGACTACTCGGAGATACGCAGTATTTT,CSAGLLGDTQYF
TRBV16,.,TRBD2,TRBJ2-1,TGTGCCAGCAGCCAATATGGGGGGGGCTCCTACAATGAGCAGTTCTTC,CASSQYGGGSYNEQFF
TRBV11-2,.,.,TRBJ2-7,TGTGCCAGCAACCCTGGGGGCGGCTACGAGCAGTACTTC,CASNPGGGYEQYF
TRBV4-2,.,.,TRBJ1-3,TGTGCCAGCAGCCGAGGGCCCGGGTCAGGAAACACCATATATTTT,CASSRGPGSGNTIYF
TRBV4-1,.,.,TRBJ1-5,TGCGCCAGCAGCCAAGTCTCGGGACACCCCGATCAGCCCCAGCATTTT,CASSQVSGHPDQPQHF
TRBV11-2,.,TRBD1,TRBJ1-1,TGTGCCAGCAGCCTTGACAGGGGGCGCGGCACTGAAGCTTTCTTT,CASSLDRGRGTEAFF
TRBV6-1,.,TRBD1,TRBJ2-7,TGTGCCCTTGGGGCCGGGACAGGGGGCTCCGAGCAGTACTTC,CALGAGTGGSEQYF
TRBV2,.,TRBD2,TRBJ2-2,TGTGCCAGCCTATCCCGAGTGCTAGCGGGGGGGGCCACCGGGGAGCTGTTTTTT,CASLSRVLAGGATGELFF
TRBV2,.,.,TRBJ2-5,TGTGCCAGCAGTGCTGGATGGGGACTCCTACAAGAGACCCAGTACTTC,CASSAGWGLLQETQYF
TRBV6-5,.,.,TRBJ2-3,TGTGCCAGCAGTTACTTTCTCGGCACAGATACGCAGTATTTT,CASSYFLGTDTQYF
TRBV6-1,.,TRBD2,TRBJ2-3,TGTGCCAGCAGTGACAGGACTAGCGGGGAGAGCGGGGGTACGCAGTATTTT,CASSDRTSGESGGTQYF
TRBV9,.,.,TRBJ1-1,TGTGCCAGCAGCTTTGGACAGACAAACACTGAAGCTTTCTTT,CASSFGQTNTEAFF
TRBV14,.,.,TRBJ2-7,TGTGCCAGCAGCCTGGGTGGGACTCCCCCCTACGAGCAGTACTTC,CASSLGGTPPYEQYF
TRBV5-1,.,.,TRBJ1-1,TGCGCCAGCAGCTGGGGGGGCACTGAAGCTTTCTTT,CASSWGGTEAFF
TRBV5-4,.,.,TRBJ2-6,TGTGCCAGCAGCTACCCCGGGACTCCCTCTGGGGCCAACGTCCTGACTTTC,CASSYPGTPSGANVLTF
TRBV18,.,.,TRBJ2-3,TGTGCCAGCTTATCTTCTCTGGCGGCGCCCACAGATACGCAGTATTTT,CASLSSLAAPTDTQYF
TRBV5-6,.,TRBD2,TRBJ2-2,TGTGCCAGCAGCCTGACGGGAGGACTGAACACCGGGGAGCTGTTTTTT,CASSLTGGLNTGELFF
TRBV6-1,.,TRBD1,TRBJ2-7,TGTGCCAGCAGCCCGGACAGGGGCTACGAGCAGTACTTC,CASSPDRGYEQYF
TRBV6-1,.,TRBD2,TRBJ2-1,TGTGCCAGTTCCACTAAGCGGGGAGGTGAGCAGTTCTTC,CASSTKRGGEQFF
TRBV6-1,.,.,TRBJ2-3,TGTGCCAGCAGTGAAGCGGAGGAGTATTTT,CASSEAEEYF
TRBV5-1,.,.,TRBJ2-7,TGCGCCAGCAGCAACTATATCAGCGAGCAGTACTTC,CASSNYISEQYF
TRBV2,once,TRBD1,TRBJ2-2,TGTGCCAGCACTGAGGGACAGGGGCGTACCGGGGAGCTGTTTTTT,CASTEGQGRTGELFF
TRBV6-5,.,.,TRBJ2-1,TGTGCCACCGAGGGGGAGACGAATAAGCAGTTCTTC,CATEGETNKQFF
TRBV5-1,.,.,TRBJ2-5,TGCGCCAGCAGCTTGGGTGTTCTCACAGGCCAGTACTTC,CASSLGVLTGQYF
TRBV27,.,TRBD1,TRBJ2-6,TGTGCCAGCACCCCCGAAGAACAGGGGATCTCTGGGGCCAACGTCCTGACTTTC,CASTPEEQGISGANVLTF
TRBV7-8,.,.,TRBJ1-1,TGTGCCAGCAGCCGACACCCCAGCCTACTGAACACTGAAGCTTTCTTT,CASSRHPSLLNTEAFF
TRBV5-6,.,TRBD1,TRBJ2-7,TGTGCCAGCAGCCCCGACAGGGGGGGATACGAGCAGTACTTC,CASSPDRGGYEQYF
TRBV6-1,.,TRBD1,TRBJ2-1,TGTGCCAGCAGTGGACAGGGACATTTAAATGAGCAGTTCTTC,CASSGQGHLNEQFF
TRBV7-3,.,TRBD1,TRBJ1-3,TGTGCCAGCAGCTCCTCCGGGACAGGGCCCAACACCATATATTTT,CASSSSGTGPNTIYF
TRBV28,.,.,TRBJ1-4,TGTGCCAGCAGTAACCTATACGAAAAACTGTTTTTT,CASSNLYEKLFF
TRBV7-2,.,TRBD1,TRBJ2-7,TGTGCCAGCAGCTTCGGACAGGGGGTGACGTACTTC,CASSFGQGVTYF